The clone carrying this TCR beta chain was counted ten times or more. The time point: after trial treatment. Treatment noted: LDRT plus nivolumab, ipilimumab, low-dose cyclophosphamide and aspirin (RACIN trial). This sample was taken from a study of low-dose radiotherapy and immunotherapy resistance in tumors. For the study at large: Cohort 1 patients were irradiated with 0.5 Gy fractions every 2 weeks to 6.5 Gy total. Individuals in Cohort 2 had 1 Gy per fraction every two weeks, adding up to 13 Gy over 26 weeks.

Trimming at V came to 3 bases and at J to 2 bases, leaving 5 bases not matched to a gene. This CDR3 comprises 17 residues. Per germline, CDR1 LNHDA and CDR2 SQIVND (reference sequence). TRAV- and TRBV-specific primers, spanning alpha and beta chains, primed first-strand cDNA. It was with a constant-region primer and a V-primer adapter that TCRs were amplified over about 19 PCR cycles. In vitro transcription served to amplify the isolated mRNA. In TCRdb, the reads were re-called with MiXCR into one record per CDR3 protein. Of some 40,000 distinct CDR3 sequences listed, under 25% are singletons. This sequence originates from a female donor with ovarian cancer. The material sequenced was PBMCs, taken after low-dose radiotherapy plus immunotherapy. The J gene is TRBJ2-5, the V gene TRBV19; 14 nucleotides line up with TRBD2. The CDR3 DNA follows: TGTGCCAGTAGTATTCTTGGGACTAGCGGGGGACAAGAGACCCAGTACTTC. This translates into CASSILGTSGGQETQYF.